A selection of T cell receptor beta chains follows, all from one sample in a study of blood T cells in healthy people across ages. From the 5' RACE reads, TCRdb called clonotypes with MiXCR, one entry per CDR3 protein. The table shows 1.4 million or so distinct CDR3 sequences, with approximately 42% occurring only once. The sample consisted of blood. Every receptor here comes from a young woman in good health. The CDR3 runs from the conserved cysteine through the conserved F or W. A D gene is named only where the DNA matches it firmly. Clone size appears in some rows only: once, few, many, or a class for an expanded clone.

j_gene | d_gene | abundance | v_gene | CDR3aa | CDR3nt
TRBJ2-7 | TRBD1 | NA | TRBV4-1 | CVSSWGTGVRYEQYF | TGCGTCAGCAGTTGGGGGACAGGAGTCCGCTACGAGCAGTACTTC
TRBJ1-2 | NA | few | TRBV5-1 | CASSLEGSEGYTF | TGCGCCAGCAGCTTGGAAGGATCGGAGGGCTACACCTTC
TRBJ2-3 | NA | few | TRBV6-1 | CASSEARSPDTQYF | TGTGCCAGCAGTGAAGCAAGGAGTCCAGATACGCAGTATTTT
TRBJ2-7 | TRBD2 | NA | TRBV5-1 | CASSLEPSGSNEQYF | TGCGCCAGCAGCTTGGAGCCTAGCGGGAGCAACGAGCAGTACTTC
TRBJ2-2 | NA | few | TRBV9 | CASSVADATGELFF | TGTGCCAGCAGCGTAGCCGACGCTACCGGGGAGCTGTTTTTT
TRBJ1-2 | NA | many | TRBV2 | CASSEQETYGYTF | TGTGCCAGCAGTGAGCAGGAGACCTATGGCTACACCTTC
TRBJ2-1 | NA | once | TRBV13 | CASSSPPGLKGPEQFF | TGTGCCAGCAGCTCACCTCCGGGGCTCAAAGGGCCTGAGCAGTTCTTC
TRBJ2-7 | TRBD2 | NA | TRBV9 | CASSAGVAGDNEQYF | TGTGCCAGCAGCGCGGGGGTAGCGGGGGACAATGAGCAGTACTTC
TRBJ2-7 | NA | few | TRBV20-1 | CSARGFEGRNRYYEQYF | TGCAGTGCTAGAGGGTTTGAGGGACGGAACCGATACTACGAGCAGTACTTC
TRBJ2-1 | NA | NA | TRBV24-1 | CATSGRPRAVEQFF | TGTGCCACCAGTGGCCGTCCTAGGGCCGTTGAGCAGTTCTTC
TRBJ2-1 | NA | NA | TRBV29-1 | CSVEVGGVAGEQFF | TGCAGCGTTGAAGTAGGGGGAGTTGCTGGTGAGCAGTTCTTC
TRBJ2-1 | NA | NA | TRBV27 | CASSLQERAYNEQFF | TGTGCCAGCAGTTTACAGGAGAGGGCTTACAATGAGCAGTTCTTC
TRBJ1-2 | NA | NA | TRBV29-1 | CSVGVTYYGYTF | TGCAGCGTTGGGGTCACCTACTATGGCTACACCTTC
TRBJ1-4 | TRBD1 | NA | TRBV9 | CASSRTGSDEKLFF | TGTGCCAGCAGCCGGACAGGGTCGGACGAAAAACTGTTTTTT
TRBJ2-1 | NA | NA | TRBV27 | CASSFGRGHNEQFF | TGTGCCAGCAGTTTCGGCAGGGGCCACAATGAGCAGTTCTTC
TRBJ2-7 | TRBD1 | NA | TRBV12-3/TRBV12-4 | CASSRGRGQGRTYEQYF | TGTGCCAGCAGCCGCGGGAGAGGACAGGGGAGGACCTACGAGCAGTACTTC
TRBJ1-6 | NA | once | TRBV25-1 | CASSEQNGNSPLHF | TGTGCCAGCAGTGAACAGAATGGCAATTCACCCCTCCACTTT
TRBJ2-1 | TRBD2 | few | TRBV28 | CASSFWLAGNNEQFF | TGTGCCAGCAGTTTTTGGCTAGCGGGCAACAATGAGCAGTTCTTC
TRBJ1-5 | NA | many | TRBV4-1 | CASSQRGHLDNQPQHF | TGCGCCAGCAGCCAAAGGGGACATCTAGATAATCAGCCCCAGCATTTT
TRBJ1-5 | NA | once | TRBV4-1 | CASSQGQVNRGNQPQHF | TGCGCCAGCAGCCAAGGACAGGTCAATCGGGGCAATCAGCCCCAGCATTTT
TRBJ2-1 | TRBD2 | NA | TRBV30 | CATPWAGGHNEQFF | TGTGCCACCCCATGGGCGGGGGGCCACAATGAGCAGTTCTTC
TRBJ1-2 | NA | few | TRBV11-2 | CASSLEAAGYGYTF | TGTGCCAGCAGCTTAGAGGCGGCAGGCTATGGCTACACCTTC
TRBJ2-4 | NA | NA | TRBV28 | CASRSPSVAKNIQYF | TGTGCCAGCAGGTCCCCTTCGGTGGCCAAAAACATTCAGTACTTC